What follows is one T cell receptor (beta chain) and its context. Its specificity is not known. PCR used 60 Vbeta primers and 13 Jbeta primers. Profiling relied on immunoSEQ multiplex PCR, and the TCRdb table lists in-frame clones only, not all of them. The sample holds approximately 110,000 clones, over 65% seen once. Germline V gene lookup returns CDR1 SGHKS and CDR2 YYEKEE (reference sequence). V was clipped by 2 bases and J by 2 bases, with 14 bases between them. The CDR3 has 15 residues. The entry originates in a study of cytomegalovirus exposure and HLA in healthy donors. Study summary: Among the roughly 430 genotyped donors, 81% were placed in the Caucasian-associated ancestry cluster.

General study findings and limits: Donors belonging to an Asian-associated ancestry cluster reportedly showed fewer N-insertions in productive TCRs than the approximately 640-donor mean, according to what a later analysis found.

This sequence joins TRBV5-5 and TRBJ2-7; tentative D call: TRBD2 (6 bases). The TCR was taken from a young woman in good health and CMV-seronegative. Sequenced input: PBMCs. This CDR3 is CASSFSGLHAYEQYF. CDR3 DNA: TGTGCCAGCAGCTTCAGCGGGCTCCATGCCTACGAGCAGTACTTC.